Following are 19 T cell receptor beta chains from one sample sequenced in a study of T cells in Graves' hyperthyroidism and ophthalmopathy. Amplification yielded TCR beta CDR3 regions, with RNA transcripts as the source. An initial round of RT-PCR targeting the TCR CDR3 relied on the HTBI primer set. A single record per CDR3 protein comes from TCRdb applying MiXCR to the multiplex PCR reads. The sample lists around 760,000 distinct CDR3 sequences; approximately 36% were seen once. Sequenced: blood. The receptors derive from a woman in her thirties or forties with Graves' hyperthyroidism.

The genes are TRBV5-5 and TRBJ1-2; unclear D gene. Germline-derived CDR1 and CDR2 are SGHKS and YYEKEE (reference sequence). This CDR3 has 14 amino acids. V lost 0 bases and J 0 bases, leaving 6 bases between the germline ends. The chain's CDR3 is CASSLDTANYGYTF. The CDR3 region has the DNA TGTGCCAGCAGCTTGGACACTGCTAACTATGGCTACACCTTC.

The chain has TRBV19 and TRBJ2-1, with 11 bases lining up with TRBD2. With 5 bases clipped from V and 3 bases from J, the junction kept 3 bases outside the gene matches. CDR3 length equals 15 residues. Germline V gene data show CDR1 as LNHDA and CDR2 as SQIVND (reference sequence). The chain's CDR3 is CASSPGLAVYNEQFF. The CDR3 DNA reads TGTGCCAGTAGTCCGGGACTAGCGGTCTACAATGAGCAGTTCTTC.

The chain joins TRBV7-9 to TRBJ1-6, with a tentative D call TRBD1 (6 bases). V dropped 7 bases and J dropped 10 bases, with 11 bases sitting between them. CDR1 is SEHNR, CDR2 FQNEAQ, per germline (reference sequence). CDR3 size: 12 residues. For the CDR3, the DNA is TGTGCCAGCACTACAGGGATCTCACCCCTCCACTTT. It translates to CASTTGISPLHF.

CDR3 bases: TGTGCCAGCAGTTACAGGGGGACAGTAGTTAACTATGGCTACACCTTC. It encodes CASSYRGTVVNYGYTF. This chain joins TRBV2 and TRBJ1-2; 8 nucleotides agree with TRBD1. The junction had 9 bases not matched to a gene; V was cut back by 5 bases and J by 1 base. Germline V gene sequence: CDR1 SNHLY, CDR2 FYNNEI. The CDR3 spans 16 residues. Full variable domain (missing parts from reference TRBV2 and TRBJ1-2): EPEVTQTPSHQVTQMGQEVILRCVPISNHLYFYWYRQILGQKVEFLVSFYNNEISEKSEIFDDQFSVERPDGSNFTLKIRSTKLEDSAMYFCASSYRGTVVNYGYTFGSGTRLTVV.

The CDR3 protein is CASSWSHNNQPQHF. The CDR3 DNA is TGTGCCAGCAGCTGGTCCCATAACAATCAGCCCCAGCATTTT. V usage is TRBV12-3 or TRBV12-4 and J usage is TRBJ1-5; D gene unclear. The CDR3 is 14 residues long. Deletions cut 6 bases from V and 3 bases from J, with 12 bases between.

This clonotype was detected a few times. This CDR3 reads CASSTDSSNTGELFF. CDR3 nucleotides: TGTGCCAGTAGTACGGACAGCTCGAACACCGGGGAGCTGTTTTTT. The chain employs TRBV19 and TRBJ2-2; D might be TRBD1 (6 bases). The CDR3 runs to 15 residues. The ends were cut back, 4 bases at V and 0 bases at J, with 9 bases in the middle. CDR1 is LNHDA, CDR2 SQIVND, per germline (reference sequence).

This clonotype has more than one count but fewer than ten. The genes are TRBV7-9 and TRBJ1-5; possibly TRBD1 for D (5 bases). Germline CDR1 and CDR2: SEHNR and FQNEAQ (reference sequence). Trimming cost V 2 bases and J 4 bases, with 21 bases left between them. The CDR3 covers 18 residues. The CDR3 DNA is TGTGCCAGCAGCTTAAGGTCTTTGGGCAGGGCGGGAAATCAGCCCCAGCATTTT. Translating gives CASSLRSLGRAGNQPQHF.

This clonotype was counted at least ten times. V gene TRBV19 combines with J gene TRBJ2-7, with 7 bases matching TRBD1. The CDR3 is made up of 15 amino acids. The germline V gene has CDR1 LNHDA and CDR2 SQIVND (reference sequence). The junction had 6 bases not matched to a gene; V was cut back by 3 bases and J by 1 base. CDR3 nucleotides: TGTGCCAGTAGTATGGGGCCGGGACAGTCCTACGAGCAGTACTTC. Translation: CASSMGPGQSYEQYF.

This clonotype appeared many times. This chain links TRBV2 with TRBJ2-2, with D hard to call. The V end lost 1 base, the J end lost 6 bases, and 3 bases lay between the germline ends. Germline V gene data show CDR1 as SNHLY and CDR2 as FYNNEI. The CDR3 runs 12 residues. The CDR3 loop reads CASSEVAGELFF. As DNA, the CDR3 is TGTGCCAGCAGTGAAGTTGCCGGGGAGCTGTTTTTT.

This clonotype was found many times. The chain recombines TRBV14 with TRBJ1-1; D not resolved. CDR1 SGHDN and CDR2 FVKESK come from the germline V gene. V shed 2 bases and J shed 2 bases, with 6 bases lying between them. The CDR3 is made up of 13 amino acids. CDR3 DNA: TGTGCCAGCAGCCAATACAGCAACACTGAAGCTTTCTTT. The encoded protein is CASSQYSNTEAFF.

This clonotype was observed at least ten times. V and J are TRBV10-3 and TRBJ1-6, with D possibly TRBD1 on 5 matching bases. Germline V gene data show CDR1 as ENHRY and CDR2 as SYGVKD. V shed 4 bases and J shed 0 bases, with 7 bases lying between them. This CDR3 spans 15 amino acids. The CDR3 spells CAISGGSSYNSPLHF. CDR3 nucleotides: TGTGCCATCAGTGGGGGGAGCTCCTATAATTCACCCCTCCACTTT.

This clonotype was seen many times. This chain joins TRBV7-8 and TRBJ1-5; D gene ambiguous. This CDR3 region has 15 residues. Trimming took off 2 bases at V and 6 bases at J, with 14 bases between the two ends. Germline CDR1 SGHVS, CDR2 FQNEAQ. As DNA, the CDR3 is TGTGCCAGCAGCTTACGCAGAGGGCCGGGTCAGCCCCAGCATTTT. It yields the protein CASSLRRGPGQPQHF.

The V gene is TRBV29-1, the J gene TRBJ2-3; D unclear. In germline, CDR1 is SQVTM, CDR2 ANQGSEA. The V end was cut by 8 bases, the J end by 7 bases, with 13 bases between. This CDR3 region has 11 residues. CDR3 amino acids: CSSLGHYTQYF. The CDR3 DNA reads TGCAGCTCTCTAGGTCATTATACGCAGTATTTT.

V and J are TRBV4-1 and TRBJ1-2, with TRBD1 matching over 10 bases. Germline trimming cut 0 bases from V and 2 bases from J; bases unmatched to any gene: 0. The germline gives CDR1 MGHRA, CDR2 YSYEKL. The CDR3 consists of 15 residues. CDR3 in amino acids: CASSQEDRGNYGYTF. Written as DNA, the CDR3 is TGCGCCAGCAGCCAAGAGGACAGGGGGAACTATGGCTACACCTTC.

The sample holds a few counts of this clonotype. The CDR3 here is CASRPGAGAGMNTEAFF. The CDR3 bases are TGTGCCAGCAGGCCCGGCGCGGGGGCGGGAATGAACACTGAAGCTTTCTTT. The V gene is TRBV12-3 or TRBV12-4, the J gene TRBJ1-1; maybe TRBD1 (6 bases). The ends were cut back, 6 bases at V and 0 bases at J, with 20 bases in the middle. The CDR3 consists of 17 residues.

In this sample, this clonotype turned up many times. This rearrangement joins TRBV7-2 to TRBJ2-6; the match to TRBD1 covers 7 bases. CDR3 length: 14 amino acids. CDR1 SGHTA and CDR2 FQGNSA come from the germline V gene. V lost 11 bases and J lost 2; bases outside the gene matches: 6. In DNA, the CDR3 is TGTGCCGCGAGGGGACAGACTGGGGCCAACGTCCTGACTTTC. It encodes CAARGQTGANVLTF. Supplemented by reference TRBV7-2 and TRBJ2-6, the full variable domain reads GAGVSQSPSNKVTEKGKDVELRCDPISGHTALYWYRQSLGQGLEFLIYFQGNSAPDKSGLPSDRFSAERTGGSVSTLTIQRTQQEDSAVYLCAARGQTGANVLTFGAGSRLTVL.

In the case of this clonotype: A read error may be the cause here, since a much bigger clone is one base away. The chain recombines TRBV7-2 with TRBJ2-5; a possible D gene is TRBD1 (6 bases). The CDR3 has 15 residues. Germline CDR1 SGHTA, CDR2 FQGNSA. As DNA, the CDR3 is TGTGCCAGCAGCTTAGCATCGACAGGACAAGAGGCCCAGTACTTC. It is translated as CASSLASTGQEAQYF. The complete variable domain, with remaining parts taken from reference TRBV7-2 and TRBJ2-5, reads GAGVSQSPSNKVTEKGKDVELRCDPISGHTALYWYRQSLGQGLEFLIYFQGNSAPDKSGLPSDRFSAERTGGSVSTLTIQRTQQEDSAVYLCASSLASTGQEAQYFGPGTRLLVL.

Points on this clonotype: This may stem from a read error, because a much larger clone lies one nucleotide away. The rearrangement joins TRBV20-1 to TRBJ2-5; 8 positions agree with TRBD2. The CDR3 extends over 12 amino acids. The junction had 5 bases not matched to a gene; V was cut back by 8 bases and J by 3 bases. In germline, CDR1 is DFQATT, CDR2 SNEGSKA (reference sequence). CDR3 region: CSIGGRKETQYF. The CDR3 bases are TGCAGTATAGGCGGGAGGAAAGAGACCCAGTACTTC.

This chain connects TRBV7-9 to TRBJ2-2; 10 bases are shared with TRBD2. This CDR3 is 18 amino acids long. With 7 bases clipped from V and 0 bases from J, the junction kept 11 bases outside the gene matches. In germline, CDR1 is SEHNR, CDR2 FQNEAQ (reference sequence). CDR3 bases: TGTGCCAGCACCTCAAGAGGGACTAGCGCGTCGAACACCGGGGAGCTGTTTTTT. It is translated as CASTSRGTSASNTGELFF.